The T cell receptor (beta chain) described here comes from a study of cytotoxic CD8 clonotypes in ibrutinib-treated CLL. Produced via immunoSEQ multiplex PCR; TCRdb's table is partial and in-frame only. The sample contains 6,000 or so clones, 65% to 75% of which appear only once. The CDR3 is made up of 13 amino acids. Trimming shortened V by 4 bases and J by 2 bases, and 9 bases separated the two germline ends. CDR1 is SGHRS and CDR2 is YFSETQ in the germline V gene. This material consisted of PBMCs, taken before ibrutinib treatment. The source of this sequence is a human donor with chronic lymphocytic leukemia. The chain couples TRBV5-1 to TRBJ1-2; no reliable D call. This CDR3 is CASSVEENYGYTF. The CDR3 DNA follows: TGCGCCAGCAGCGTGGAAGAAAACTATGGCTACACCTTC.